This entry lists 28 T cell receptor beta chains sequenced from one sample in a study of blood T cell repertoires in COVID-19. Assay: immunoSEQ multiplex PCR; the TCRdb copy retains only in-frame clones and omits some. The sample records about 150,000 clones, more than 75% being singletons. Sequencing was carried out using peripheral blood. The receptor source for this set is an elderly man with acute or convalescent COVID-19.

The chain employs TRBV12-3 or TRBV12-4 and TRBJ2-5; a weak D match, TRBD2 (6 bases). V was trimmed by 8 bases and J by 3 bases, leaving 10 bases between them. CDR3 length: 12 residues. The CDR3 DNA reads as TGTGCCAGCGGAGGGCCAGAAGAGACCCAGTACTTC. The encoded protein is CASGGPEETQYF.

The chain joins TRBV9 to TRBJ1-1; D is unresolved. Germline CDR1 SGDLS, CDR2 YYNGEE. Trimming cost V 0 bases and J 5 bases, with 8 bases left between them. The CDR3 sequence is 13 residues long. CDR3 nucleotides: TGTGCCAGCAGCGTAGAGAGCGTTACTGAAGCTTTCTTT. Its protein product is CASSVESVTEAFF.

V is TRBV6-6 and J is TRBJ1-2; 7 bases fit TRBD1. Germline loops: CDR1 MNHNY, CDR2 SVGAGI (reference sequence). This CDR3 has 12 residues. After removal of 6 bases from V and 4 bases from J, the junction contained 2 bases not matched to a gene. As DNA, the CDR3 is TGTGCCAGCAGCTCAGGGGGCTATGGCTACACCTTC. This codes for CASSSGGYGYTF.

The chain couples TRBV27 to TRBJ2-2; 7 bases match TRBD1. J lost 0 bases, V lost 4 bases, and 5 bases had no gene match. CDR1 MNHEY and CDR2 SMNVEV come from the germline V gene (reference sequence). The CDR3 spans 16 residues. CDR3 sequence reads: CASSYWTGSNTGELFF. CDR3 DNA: TGTGCCAGCAGTTATTGGACAGGTTCGAACACCGGGGAGCTGTTTTTT.

In this sample, this clone turned up once. The CDR3 loop reads CAWSAQGEKLFF. As DNA, the CDR3 is TGTGCCTGGAGTGCCCAGGGTGAAAAACTGTTTTTT. This chain uses TRBV30 with TRBJ1-4; TRBD1 is a possible D gene (5 bases). The CDR3 spans 12 residues. In germline, CDR1 is GTSNPN, CDR2 SVGIG (reference sequence). V was pared by 1 base and J by 7 bases, with 7 bases between. The full variable domain, completed using reference TRBV30 and TRBJ1-4, is SQTIHQWPATLVQPVGSPLSLECTVEGTSNPNLYWYRQAAGRGLQLLFYSVGIGQISSEVPQNLSASRPQDRQFILSSKKLLLSDSGFYLCAWSAQGEKLFFGSGTQLSVL.

The J gene is TRBJ2-1, the V gene TRBV27, with TRBD2 as a possible D gene (5 bases). This CDR3 is 15 amino acids long. Trimming removed 2 bases from V and 2 bases from J, with 10 bases in between. Per the germline V gene, CDR1 is MNHEY and CDR2 is SMNVEV (reference sequence). CDR3 DNA sequence: TGTGCCAGCAGTTTAAGCGGTGGTGCCTACAATGAGCAGTTCTTC. Amino acid sequence: CASSLSGGAYNEQFF.

This clone was recorded a few times. This chain joins TRBV4-1 and TRBJ1-3; 9 bases map to TRBD1. Unmatched junction bases numbered 6, after V lost 6 bases and J lost 0 bases. Germline V gives CDR1 MGHRA, CDR2 YSYEKL. This CDR3 has 16 residues. CDR3 sequence (DNA): TGCGCCAGCAGACCGGGACAGGGTTACTCTGGAAACACCATATATTTT. As protein: CASRPGQGYSGNTIYF.

This clone has only one observation. The chain employs TRBV19 and TRBJ1-2, with D perhaps TRBD1 (5 bases). The V gene's germline CDR1 is LNHDA and CDR2 SQIVND (reference sequence). V was clipped by 7 bases and J by 6 bases, with 15 bases between them. The CDR3 loop spans 13 amino acids. The CDR3 region has the DNA TGTGCCAGTACTTCTGCAGGGTATCATGGCTACACCTTC. Residues: CASTSAGYHGYTF.

This rearrangement joins TRBV9 to TRBJ2-2; TRBD1 matches at 7 bases. Unmatched junction bases numbered 4, after V lost 3 bases and J lost 2 bases. The CDR3 sequence is 15 residues long. CDR1 is SGDLS, CDR2 YYNGEE, per germline. The CDR3 bases are TGTGCCAGCAGCGCCAGACAGGGTAACACCGGGGAGCTGTTTTTT. Encoded protein: CASSARQGNTGELFF. Variable domain in full (rest from reference TRBV9 and TRBJ2-2): DSGVTQTPKHLITATGQRVTLRCSPRSGDLSVYWYQQSLDQGLQFLIQYYNGEERAKGNILERFSAQQFPDLHSELNLSSLELGDSALYFCASSARQGNTGELFFGEGSRLTVL.

This chain links TRBV27 with TRBJ2-1; 8 positions agree with TRBD2. V trimming: 1 base; J trimming: 2 bases; junction bases outside the gene matches: 4. Germline V gene data show CDR1 as MNHEY and CDR2 as SMNVEV (reference sequence). This CDR3 has 16 amino acids. The CDR3 nucleotides read TGTGCCAGCAGTTTATACAGCGGGGGCCCCTACAATGAGCAGTTCTTC. Its translation: CASSLYSGGPYNEQFF.

This clone turned up a few times. The chain recombines TRBV7-9 with TRBJ1-1; 7 bases are a match to TRBD1. After removal of 0 bases from V and 2 bases from J, the junction contained 3 bases not matched to a gene. The V gene's germline CDR1 is SEHNR and CDR2 FQNEAQ (reference sequence). The CDR3 runs to 15 residues. Here the CDR3 DNA reads TGTGCCAGCAGCTTAGCCGGGACAGCAAACACTGAAGCTTTCTTT. It encodes CASSLAGTANTEAFF.

The chain has TRBV5-1 and TRBJ1-1, with 8 bases matching TRBD1. Germline CDR1 and CDR2: SGHRS and YFSETQ. The CDR3 totals 13 residues. The V segment lost 4 bases and the J segment 4 bases; nucleotides outside the gene matches: 3. The DNA of the CDR3 is TGCGCCAGCAGCCCCGACAGGGGCACTGAAGCTTTCTTT. Amino acids: CASSPDRGTEAFF.

This chain uses TRBV6-5 with TRBJ1-1, with D perhaps matching TRBD1 (5 bases). Trimming took off 5 bases at V and 3 bases at J, with 10 bases between the two ends. This CDR3 comprises 13 residues. Germline V gene sequence: CDR1 MNHEY, CDR2 SVGAGI. Written as DNA, the CDR3 is TGTGCCAGCAGTACTGACAGAGACACTGAAGCTTTCTTT. As protein: CASSTDRDTEAFF.

The CDR3 DNA sequence: TGTGCCAGCAGCTTAATTGACGGGAGCAACACCGGGGAGCTGTTTTTT. Its translation is CASSLIDGSNTGELFF. The V call is TRBV7-6, the J call TRBJ2-2; D is possibly TRBD2 (6 bases). The CDR3 runs to 16 residues. Trimming took 2 bases from V and 2 from J, leaving 12 bases between them. CDR1 is SGHVS and CDR2 is FNYEAQ in the germline V gene.

The genes are TRBV18 and TRBJ2-5, with TRBD2 matching 7 bases. After removal of 5 bases from V and 1 base from J, the junction contained 10 bases not matched to a gene. There are 16 residues in the CDR3. Per germline, CDR1 KGHSH and CDR2 LQKENI. The chain's CDR3 is CASSTEGRGSQETQYF. CDR3 DNA: TGTGCCAGCTCAACGGAAGGGAGGGGATCCCAAGAGACCCAGTACTTC. Variable domain in full (rest from reference TRBV18 and TRBJ2-5): NAGVMQNPRHLVRRRGQEARLRCSPMKGHSHVYWYRQLPEEGLKFMVYLQKENIIDESGMPKERFSAEFPKEGPSILRIQQVVRGDSAAYFCASSTEGRGSQETQYFGPGTRLLVL.

This sequence joins TRBV27 and TRBJ2-1; weak D call: TRBD2 (6 bases). V lost 7 bases and J 6 bases, leaving 13 bases between the germline ends. CDR3 length equals 13 residues. Germline CDR1 is MNHEY and CDR2 is SMNVEV (reference sequence). CDR3 amino acids: CASTYGGGNEQFF. The CDR3 DNA follows: TGTGCCAGCACCTACGGGGGTGGCAATGAGCAGTTCTTC.

The chain uses TRBV11-2 and TRBJ2-5, with TRBD2 matching over 8 bases. This CDR3 has 17 residues. CDR1 and CDR2 (germline): SGHAT, FQNNGV. The junction had 12 bases not matched to a gene; V was cut back by 2 bases and J by 4 bases. The CDR3: CASSLSGGVPGRETQYF. CDR3 nucleotides: TGTGCCAGCAGCTTATCCGGGGGGGTCCCAGGGCGAGAGACCCAGTACTTC.

This chain joins TRBV27 and TRBJ2-1, with 7 bases lining up with TRBD2. V lost 6 bases to trimming and J lost 9 bases; unmatched junction nucleotides: 11. The CDR3 is 14 amino acids. Germline V gene sequence: CDR1 MNHEY, CDR2 SMNVEV (reference sequence). The CDR3 is CASSPLREWGEQFF. CDR3 nucleotide sequence: TGTGCCAGCAGCCCCTTGCGGGAGTGGGGTGAGCAGTTCTTC.

This clone was observed once. The V call is TRBV30, the J call TRBJ2-3; 7 nucleotides agree with TRBD2. From germline, CDR1 is GTSNPN and CDR2 SVGIG (reference sequence). The CDR3 has 14 amino acids. J lost 0 bases, V lost 2 bases, and 2 bases had no gene match. For the CDR3, the DNA is TGTGCCTGGAGTAGCGGGACTAGCACAGATACGCAGTATTTT. It specifies CAWSSGTSTDTQYF.

Only one count was recorded for this clone. The chain recombines TRBV19 with TRBJ2-5; 12 bases align to TRBD2. The CDR3 is 16 amino acids. Germline lookup yields CDR1 LNHDA and CDR2 SQIVND (reference sequence). Trimming cost V 3 bases and J 5 bases; bases outside gene matches: 7. CDR3 protein: CASSIFATSGGETQYF. Here the CDR3 DNA reads TGTGCCAGTAGTATTTTCGCGACTAGCGGGGGTGAGACCCAGTACTTC.

The chain couples TRBV25-1 to TRBJ1-2; TRBD1 aligns across 9 bases. Per the germline V gene, CDR1 is MGHDK and CDR2 is SYGVNS. This CDR3 is 14 amino acids long. After removal of 2 bases from V and 7 bases from J, the junction contained 5 bases not matched to a gene. CDR3 sequence: CASSEGQGPIGYTF. The CDR3 nucleotides are TGTGCCAGCAGTGAAGGACAGGGGCCTATTGGCTACACCTTC.

The chain uses TRBV6-5 and TRBJ2-1; 8 positions agree with TRBD2. This CDR3 has 13 amino acids. V was pared by 4 bases and J by 13 bases, with 9 bases of the junction left unmatched. Germline assignment: CDR1 MNHEY and CDR2 SVGAGI. CDR3 DNA sequence: TGTGCCAGCAGTTCAGCGGGAGTTATGGTTCAGTTCTTC. Translating it yields CASSSAGVMVQFF.

The CDR3 loop is CASTSTLNTEAFF. CDR3 bases: TGCGCCAGCACCTCTACCCTCAACACTGAAGCTTTCTTT. This chain connects TRBV5-1 to TRBJ1-1, with D uncertain. The CDR3 consists of 13 residues. V lost 6 bases to trimming and J lost 2 bases, with 11 bases between them. Germline loops: CDR1 SGHRS, CDR2 YFSETQ.

This sequence joins TRBV5-1 and TRBJ2-7, with 8 bases lining up with TRBD1. CDR1 and CDR2 (germline): SGHRS, YFSETQ. Losses at the gene ends were 0 bases for V and 2 bases for J; bases not matched to a gene: 4. The CDR3 is 15 residues long. Here the CDR3 DNA reads TGCGCCAGCAGCTTGGTTACAGGGGGAACCTACGAGCAGTACTTC. Translation: CASSLVTGGTYEQYF.

The genes are TRBV7-3 and TRBJ2-3; D not certain. V gave up 5 bases and J gave up 4 bases, with 13 bases separating them. Germline loops: CDR1 SGHTA, CDR2 FQGTGA. This CDR3 region has 14 residues. CDR3 sequence: CASSALAAADTQYF. The DNA for the CDR3 is TGTGCCAGCAGCGCCCTTGCGGCGGCAGATACGCAGTATTTT.

This chain links TRBV11-2 with TRBJ2-2, with 7 bases that match TRBD1. This CDR3 is built from 17 residues. Unmatched junction bases numbered 4, after V lost 0 bases and J lost 0 bases. From germline, CDR1 is SGHAT and CDR2 FQNNGV. CDR3 sequence: CASSLEVTGPNTGELFF. CDR3 coding DNA: TGTGCCAGCAGCTTAGAGGTGACAGGGCCGAACACCGGGGAGCTGTTTTTT.

The chain is built from TRBV11-2 and TRBJ1-4; D is unresolved. The CDR3 runs to 13 residues. Germline values: CDR1 SGHAT, CDR2 FQNNGV. Trimming cost V 2 bases and J 5 bases, with 6 bases left between them. The chain's CDR3 is CASSLSTNEKLFF. In DNA form, the CDR3 reads TGTGCCAGCAGCTTAAGCACGAATGAAAAACTGTTTTTT.

This clone was observed once. This chain links TRBV12-3 or TRBV12-4 with TRBJ1-5; D gene ambiguous. Trimming removed 3 bases from V and 3 bases from J, with 6 bases in between. The length of the CDR3 is 13 residues. In DNA form, the CDR3 reads TGTGCCAGCAGTTTTTCAGTCAATCAGCCCCAGCATTTT. Translated, it gives CASSFSVNQPQHF.